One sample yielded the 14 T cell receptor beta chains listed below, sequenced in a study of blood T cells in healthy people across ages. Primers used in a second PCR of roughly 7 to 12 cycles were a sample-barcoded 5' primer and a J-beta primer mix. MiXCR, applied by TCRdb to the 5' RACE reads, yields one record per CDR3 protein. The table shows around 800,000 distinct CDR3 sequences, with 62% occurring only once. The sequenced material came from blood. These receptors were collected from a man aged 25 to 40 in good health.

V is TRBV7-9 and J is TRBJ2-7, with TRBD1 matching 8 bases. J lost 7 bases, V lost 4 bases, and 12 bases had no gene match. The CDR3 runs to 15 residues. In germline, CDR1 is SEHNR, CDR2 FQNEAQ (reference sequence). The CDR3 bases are TGTGCCAGCAGCTACACTTACGGACAGGGCGGGGAGCAGTACTTC. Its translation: CASSYTYGQGGEQYF.

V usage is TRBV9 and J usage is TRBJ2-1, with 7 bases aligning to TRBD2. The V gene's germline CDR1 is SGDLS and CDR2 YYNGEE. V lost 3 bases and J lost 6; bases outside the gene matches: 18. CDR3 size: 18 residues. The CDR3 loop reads CASSEPPGLAARGNEQFF. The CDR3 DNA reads TGTGCCAGCAGCGAGCCCCCGGGGCTAGCGGCCCGGGGCAATGAGCAGTTCTTC.

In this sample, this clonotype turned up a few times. DNA for the CDR3: TGTGCCAGCATCTCCCGGGGACAGGGGTACCAGCCCCAGCATTTT. As protein: CASISRGQGYQPQHF. The chain has TRBV6-1 and TRBJ1-5; TRBD1 matches 10 bases. Per germline, CDR1 MNHNS and CDR2 SASEGT. The junction had 10 bases not matched to a gene; V was cut back by 7 bases and J by 7 bases. This CDR3 is built from 15 residues.

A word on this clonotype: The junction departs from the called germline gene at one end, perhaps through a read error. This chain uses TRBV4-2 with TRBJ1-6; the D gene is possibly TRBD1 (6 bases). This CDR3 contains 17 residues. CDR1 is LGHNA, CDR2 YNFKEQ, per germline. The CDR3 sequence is CVSSQVRPGQDNSPLHF. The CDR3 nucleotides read TGTGTCAGCAGCCAAGTTCGCCCGGGACAAGATAATTCACCCCTCCACTTT.

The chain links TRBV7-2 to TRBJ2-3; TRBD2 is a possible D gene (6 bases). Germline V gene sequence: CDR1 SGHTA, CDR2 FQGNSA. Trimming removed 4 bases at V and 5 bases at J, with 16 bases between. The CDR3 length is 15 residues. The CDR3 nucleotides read TGTGCCAGCAGCTCCCTGCGACTAGGGATAGATACGCAGTATTTT. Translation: CASSSLRLGIDTQYF.

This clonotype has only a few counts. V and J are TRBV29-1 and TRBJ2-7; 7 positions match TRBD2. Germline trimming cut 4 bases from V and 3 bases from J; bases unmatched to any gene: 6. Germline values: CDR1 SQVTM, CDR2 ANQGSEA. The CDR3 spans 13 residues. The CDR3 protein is CSVAGRALYEQYF. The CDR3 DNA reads TGCAGCGTTGCTGGGAGGGCTCTCTACGAGCAGTACTTC.

The CDR3 coding sequence is TGCGCCAGCAGCTTGGTTATGGGCGGAAATAGGGATACGCAGTATTTT. Residues: CASSLVMGGNRDTQYF. V and J are TRBV5-1 and TRBJ2-3, with D unclear. Germline V gene sequence: CDR1 SGHRS, CDR2 YFSETQ. The CDR3 totals 16 residues. V was cut by 0 bases and J by 6 bases, with 17 bases left in between.

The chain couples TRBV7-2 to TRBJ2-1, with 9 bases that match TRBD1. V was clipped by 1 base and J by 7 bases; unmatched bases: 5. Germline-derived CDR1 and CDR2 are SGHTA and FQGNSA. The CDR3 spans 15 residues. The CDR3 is CASSLVTGGGNEQFF. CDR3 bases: TGTGCCAGCAGCTTAGTGACAGGGGGAGGTAATGAGCAGTTCTTC.

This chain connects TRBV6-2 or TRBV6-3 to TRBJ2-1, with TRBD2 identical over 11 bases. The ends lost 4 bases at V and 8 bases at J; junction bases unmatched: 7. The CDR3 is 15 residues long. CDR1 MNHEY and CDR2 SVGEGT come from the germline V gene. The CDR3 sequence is CASSSVAGGRDEQFF. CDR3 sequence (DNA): TGTGCCAGCAGTTCGGTAGCGGGGGGGCGCGATGAGCAGTTCTTC.

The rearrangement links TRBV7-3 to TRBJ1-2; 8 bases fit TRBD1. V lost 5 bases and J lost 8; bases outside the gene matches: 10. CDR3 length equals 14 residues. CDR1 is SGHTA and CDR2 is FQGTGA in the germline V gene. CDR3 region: CASSPGQGLGGYTF. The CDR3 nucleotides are TGTGCCAGCAGCCCAGGACAGGGATTGGGCGGCTACACCTTC.

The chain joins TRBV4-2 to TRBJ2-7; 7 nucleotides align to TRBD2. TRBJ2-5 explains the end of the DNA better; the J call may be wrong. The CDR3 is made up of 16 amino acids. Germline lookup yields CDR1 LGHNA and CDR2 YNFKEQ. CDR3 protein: CASSQDLGLVQETQYF. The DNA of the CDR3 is TGTGCCAGCAGCCAAGATCTTGGACTAGTTCAAGAGACCCAGTACTTC.

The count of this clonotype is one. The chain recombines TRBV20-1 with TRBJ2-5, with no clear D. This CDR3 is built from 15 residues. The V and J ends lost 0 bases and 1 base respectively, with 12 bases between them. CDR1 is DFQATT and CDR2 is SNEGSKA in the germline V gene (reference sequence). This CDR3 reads CSAREPLWGQETQYF. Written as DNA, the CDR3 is TGCAGTGCTAGAGAACCCCTCTGGGGCCAAGAGACCCAGTACTTC.

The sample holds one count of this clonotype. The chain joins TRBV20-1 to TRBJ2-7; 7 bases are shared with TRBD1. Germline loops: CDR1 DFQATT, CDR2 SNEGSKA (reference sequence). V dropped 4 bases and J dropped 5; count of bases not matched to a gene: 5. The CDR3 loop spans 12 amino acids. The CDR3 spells CSAKGARNEQYF. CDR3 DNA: TGCAGTGCTAAGGGGGCAAGGAACGAGCAGTACTTC.

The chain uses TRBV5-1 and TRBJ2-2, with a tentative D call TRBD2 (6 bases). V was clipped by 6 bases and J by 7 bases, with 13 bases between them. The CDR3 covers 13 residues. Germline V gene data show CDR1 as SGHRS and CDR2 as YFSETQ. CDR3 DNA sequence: TGCGCCAGCACGGAGGGGCAGGGCGGGGAGCTGTTTTTT. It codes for CASTEGQGGELFF.